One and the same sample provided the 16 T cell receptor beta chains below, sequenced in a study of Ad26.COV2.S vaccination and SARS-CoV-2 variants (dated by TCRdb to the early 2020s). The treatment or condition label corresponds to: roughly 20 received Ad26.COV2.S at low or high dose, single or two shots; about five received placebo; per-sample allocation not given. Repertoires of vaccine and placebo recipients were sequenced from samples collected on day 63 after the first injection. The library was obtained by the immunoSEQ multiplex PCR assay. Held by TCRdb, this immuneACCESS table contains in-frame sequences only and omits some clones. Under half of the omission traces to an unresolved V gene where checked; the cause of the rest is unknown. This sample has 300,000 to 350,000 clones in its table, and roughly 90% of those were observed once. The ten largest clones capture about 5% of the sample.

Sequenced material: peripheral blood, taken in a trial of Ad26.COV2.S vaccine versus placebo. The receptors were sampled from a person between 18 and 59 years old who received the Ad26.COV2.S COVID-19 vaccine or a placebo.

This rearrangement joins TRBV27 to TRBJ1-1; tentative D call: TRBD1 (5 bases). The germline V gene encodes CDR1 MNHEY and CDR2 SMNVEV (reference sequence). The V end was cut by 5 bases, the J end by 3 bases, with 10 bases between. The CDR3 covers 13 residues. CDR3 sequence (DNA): TGTGCCAGCAGTCTTACGGGGGACACTGAAGCTTTCTTT. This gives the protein CASSLTGDTEAFF.

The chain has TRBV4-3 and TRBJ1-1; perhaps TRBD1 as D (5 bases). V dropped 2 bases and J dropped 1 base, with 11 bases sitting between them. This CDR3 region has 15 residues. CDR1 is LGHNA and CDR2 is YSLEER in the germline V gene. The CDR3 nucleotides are TGCGCCAGCAGCCAATCCCTCGGACAGAACACTGAAGCTTTCTTT. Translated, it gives CASSQSLGQNTEAFF.

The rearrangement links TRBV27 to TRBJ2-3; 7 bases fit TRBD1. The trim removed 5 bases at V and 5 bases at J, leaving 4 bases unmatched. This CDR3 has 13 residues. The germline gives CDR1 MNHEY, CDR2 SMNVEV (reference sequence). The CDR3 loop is CASSPQGRDTQYF. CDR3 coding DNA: TGTGCCAGCAGTCCACAGGGGAGAGATACGCAGTATTTT.

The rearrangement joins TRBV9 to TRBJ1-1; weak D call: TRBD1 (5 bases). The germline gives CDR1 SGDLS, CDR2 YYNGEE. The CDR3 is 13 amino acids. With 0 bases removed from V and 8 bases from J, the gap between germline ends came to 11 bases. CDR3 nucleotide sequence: TGTGCCAGCAGCGTAGGAGAAAGACAGGAAGCTTTCTTT. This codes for CASSVGERQEAFF.

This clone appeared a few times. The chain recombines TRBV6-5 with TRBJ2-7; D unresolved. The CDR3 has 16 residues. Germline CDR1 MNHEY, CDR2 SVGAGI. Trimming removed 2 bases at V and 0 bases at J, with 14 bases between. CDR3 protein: CASSYGSDSSSYEQYF. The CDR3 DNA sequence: TGTGCCAGCAGTTACGGGTCAGATTCGAGCTCCTACGAGCAGTACTTC.

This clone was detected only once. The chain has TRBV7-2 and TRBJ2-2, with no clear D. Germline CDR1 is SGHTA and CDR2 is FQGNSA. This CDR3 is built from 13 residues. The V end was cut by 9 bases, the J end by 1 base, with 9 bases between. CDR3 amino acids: CARVRENTGELFF. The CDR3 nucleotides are TGTGCCAGGGTACGAGAGAACACCGGGGAGCTGTTTTTT.

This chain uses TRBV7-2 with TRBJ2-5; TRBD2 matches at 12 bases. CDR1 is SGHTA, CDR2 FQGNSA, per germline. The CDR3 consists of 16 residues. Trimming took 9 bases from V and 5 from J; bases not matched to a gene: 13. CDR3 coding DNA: TGTGCCAGTCTCTGGACTAGCGGGATAGGTAGTGAGACCCAGTACTTC. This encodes CASLWTSGIGSETQYF.

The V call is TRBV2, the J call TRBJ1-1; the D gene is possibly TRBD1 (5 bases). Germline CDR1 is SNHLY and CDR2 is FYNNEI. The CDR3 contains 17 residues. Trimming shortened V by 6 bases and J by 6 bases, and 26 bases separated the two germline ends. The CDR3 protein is CASSTTTPSTGPAEAFF. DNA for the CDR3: TGTGCCAGCAGCACAACCACCCCCTCGACGGGGCCAGCTGAAGCTTTCTTT.

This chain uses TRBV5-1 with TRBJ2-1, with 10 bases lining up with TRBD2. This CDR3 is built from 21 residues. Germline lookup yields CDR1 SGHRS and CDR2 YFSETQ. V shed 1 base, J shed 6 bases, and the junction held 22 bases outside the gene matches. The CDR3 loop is CASSLWGATGTSEQMGNEQFF. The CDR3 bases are TGCGCCAGCAGCTTGTGGGGGGCAACCGGGACTAGCGAGCAGATGGGCAATGAGCAGTTCTTC.

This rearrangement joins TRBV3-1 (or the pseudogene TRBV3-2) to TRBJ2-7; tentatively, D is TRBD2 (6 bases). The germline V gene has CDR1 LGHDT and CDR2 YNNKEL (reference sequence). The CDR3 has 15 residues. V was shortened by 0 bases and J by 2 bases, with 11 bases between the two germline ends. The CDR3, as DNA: TGTGCCAGCAGCCAAGAAGGAGGGACTCCCTACGAGCAGTACTTC. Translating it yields CASSQEGGTPYEQYF.

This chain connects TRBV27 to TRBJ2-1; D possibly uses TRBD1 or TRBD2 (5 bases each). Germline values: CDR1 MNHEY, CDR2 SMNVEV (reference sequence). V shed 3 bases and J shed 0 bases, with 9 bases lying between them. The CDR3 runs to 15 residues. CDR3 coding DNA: TGTGCCAGCAGTTTGCAGGGACGCTCCTACAATGAGCAGTTCTTC. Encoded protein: CASSLQGRSYNEQFF.

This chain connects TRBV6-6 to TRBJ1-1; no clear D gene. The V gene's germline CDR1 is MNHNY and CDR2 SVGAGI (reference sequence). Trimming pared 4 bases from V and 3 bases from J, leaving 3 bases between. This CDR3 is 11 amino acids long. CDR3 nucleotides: TGTGCCAGCAGTTCTCACACTGAAGCTTTCTTT. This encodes CASSSHTEAFF.

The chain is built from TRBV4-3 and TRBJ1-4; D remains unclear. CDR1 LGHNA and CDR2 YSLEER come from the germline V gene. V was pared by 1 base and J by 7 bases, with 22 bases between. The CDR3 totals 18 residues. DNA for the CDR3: TGCGCCAGCAGCCAAGCCCGGGGTCGCAGGACTAACTTTGAAAAACTGTTTTTT. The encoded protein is CASSQARGRRTNFEKLFF.

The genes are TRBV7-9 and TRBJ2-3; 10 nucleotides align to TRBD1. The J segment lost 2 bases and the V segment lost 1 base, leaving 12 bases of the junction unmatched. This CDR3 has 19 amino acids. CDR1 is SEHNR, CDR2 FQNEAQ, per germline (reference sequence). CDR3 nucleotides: TGTGCCAGCAGCTTAGTACTTCTCCGGGACAGGGGCGACACAGATACGCAGTATTTT. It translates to CASSLVLLRDRGDTDTQYF. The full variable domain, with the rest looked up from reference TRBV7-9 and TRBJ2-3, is DTGVSQNPRHKITKRGQNVTFRCDPISEHNRLYWYRQTLGQGPEFLTYFQNEAQLEKSRLLSDRFSAERPKGSFSTLEIQRTEQGDSAMYLCASSLVLLRDRGDTDTQYFGPGTRLTVL.

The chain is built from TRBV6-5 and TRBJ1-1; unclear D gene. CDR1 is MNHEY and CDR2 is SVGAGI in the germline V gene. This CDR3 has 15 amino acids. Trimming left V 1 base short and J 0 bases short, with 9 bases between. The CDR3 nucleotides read TGTGCCAGCAGTTACTTCGGGCTTATGAACACTGAAGCTTTCTTT. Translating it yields CASSYFGLMNTEAFF.

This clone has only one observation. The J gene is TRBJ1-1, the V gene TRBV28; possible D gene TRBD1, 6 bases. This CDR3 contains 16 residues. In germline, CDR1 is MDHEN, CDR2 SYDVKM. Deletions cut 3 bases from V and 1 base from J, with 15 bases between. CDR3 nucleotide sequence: TGTGCCAGCAGTTTGATACAGGGAATAACGAACACTGAAGCTTTCTTT. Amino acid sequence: CASSLIQGITNTEAFF.